This TCR beta chain was observed in a study of response to subunit inactivated influenza vaccine. Study-level points and caveats: The authors proposed limited new T cell recruitment per seasonal influenza vaccination.

This clonotype was seen a few times. Its target is unknown. Looked up from germline, CDR1 is SQVTM and CDR2 is ANQGSEA. V was cut by 4 bases and J by 2 bases, with 9 bases left in between. The CDR3 sequence is 12 residues long. A single record per CDR3 protein comes from TCRdb applying MiXCR to the RT-PCR reads. The sample includes approximately 500,000 distinct CDR3 sequences, approximately 12% of them seen just once. The chain is built from TRBV29-1 and TRBJ2-7; weak D call: TRBD2 (5 bases). The sample in question was PBMCs from blood, obtained about 40 days after vaccination. The sequence came from a man in his fifties who received an inactivated influenza vaccine. CDR3 amino acids: CSVVRTAYEQYF. Here the CDR3 DNA reads TGCAGCGTTGTTCGGACTGCCTACGAGCAGTACTTC.